This TCR beta chain was captured in a study of Ad26.COV2.S vaccination and SARS-CoV-2 variants. CDR3 length: 14 amino acids. V trimming: 8 bases; J trimming: 6 bases; junction bases outside the gene matches: 10. CDR1 MDHEN and CDR2 SYDVKM come from the germline V gene. Data came from immunoSEQ multiplex PCR; TCRdb stores just in-frame clones and leaves some out. The sample has 200,000 to 300,000 clones, 85% to 90% seen once; the top ten hold over 8.5%. The treatment was: about 20 received Ad26.COV2.S at low or high dose, single or two shots; about five received placebo; per-sample allocation not given. Sampling occurred on day 63 after the first vaccine or placebo injection. It was an adult aged 18-55 years in Boston who was the donor. It was Wuhan-strain SARS-CoV-2 spike that the Ad26 vaccine vector expressed.

This TCR was recovered from a person between 18 and 65 years old who received the Ad26.COV2.S COVID-19 vaccine or a placebo. The sequencing used peripheral blood, collected in a trial of Ad26.COV2.S vaccine versus placebo. The V call is TRBV28, the J call TRBJ2-7; 10 positions match TRBD2. The DNA of the CDR3 is TGTGCCAGCGATCGTTTCAGCGGGAGGGGCGAGCAGTACTTC. This sequence encodes CASDRFSGRGEQYF.